These T cell receptor beta chains were read from a single sample in a study of blood T cell repertoires in COVID-19. Profiling relied on immunoSEQ multiplex PCR, and the TCRdb table lists in-frame clones only, not all of them. The data show some 190,000 clones, 70% to 90% seen once. Sequencing was carried out using peripheral blood. The receptors here all came from a man aged 80 or over with COVID-19, enrolled during active disease. Both conserved end residues are part of each CDR3. Fields, in order: V gene, clone size, J gene, D gene, CDR3 DNA, CDR3 protein. D genes are given only for firm matches. A row's size may be missing; if present it is once, few, many or a size class.

v_call: TRBV6-5; clone_size: NA; j_call: TRBJ1-2; d_call: TRBD1; cdr3_nt: TGTGCCAGCAGCACGGACAGGTTGAGCTATGGCTACACCTTC; cdr3_aa: CASSTDRLSYGYTF
v_call: TRBV5-1; clone_size: NA; j_call: TRBJ2-2; d_call: NA; cdr3_nt: TGCGCCAGCAGCTTGGAGGCGGCGAACACCGGGGAGCTGTTTTTT; cdr3_aa: CASSLEAANTGELFF
v_call: TRBV5-1; clone_size: few; j_call: TRBJ1-1; d_call: TRBD1; cdr3_nt: TGCGCCAGCAGCTCCGCCGGGACAGACTACACTGAAGCTTTCTTT; cdr3_aa: CASSSAGTDYTEAFF
v_call: TRBV7-9; clone_size: once; j_call: TRBJ2-6; d_call: NA; cdr3_nt: TGTGCCAGCAGTGAGCTGCGCTCTGGGGCCAACGTCCTGACTTTC; cdr3_aa: CASSELRSGANVLTF
v_call: TRBV5-1; clone_size: NA; j_call: TRBJ2-2; d_call: NA; cdr3_nt: TGCGCCAGCAGCTTAGGCGGCGCTAGCTTTCTGAACACCGGGGAGCTGTTTTTT; cdr3_aa: CASSLGGASFLNTGELFF
v_call: TRBV6-6; clone_size: NA; j_call: TRBJ1-6; d_call: NA; cdr3_nt: TGTGCCAGCAGTCGAGACAGAGGCCTCCACTTT; cdr3_aa: CASSRDRGLHF
v_call: TRBV5-1; clone_size: NA; j_call: TRBJ1-2; d_call: TRBD1; cdr3_nt: TGCGCCAGCATCCCCGGTGGAGGGGGCAACTATGGCTACACCTTC; cdr3_aa: CASIPGGGGNYGYTF
v_call: TRBV5-8; clone_size: NA; j_call: TRBJ1-1; d_call: NA; cdr3_nt: TGTGCCAGCAGCTTGGTTGCAGGGCGAGGCACTGAAGCTTTCTTT; cdr3_aa: CASSLVAGRGTEAFF
v_call: TRBV5-1; clone_size: NA; j_call: TRBJ1-4; d_call: TRBD1; cdr3_nt: TGCGCCAGCAGCCAGGGACAGCCGAATGAAAAACTGTTTTTT; cdr3_aa: CASSQGQPNEKLFF
v_call: TRBV11-3; clone_size: NA; j_call: TRBJ1-2; d_call: TRBD1; cdr3_nt: TGTGCCAGCAGCCTATCAGGTGGGACAGTCTATGGCTACACCTTC; cdr3_aa: CASSLSGGTVYGYTF
v_call: TRBV7-9; clone_size: NA; j_call: TRBJ1-5; d_call: NA; cdr3_nt: TGTGCCAGCAGCTTGACAGGATTTAATCAGCCCCAGCATTTT; cdr3_aa: CASSLTGFNQPQHF
v_call: TRBV11-3; clone_size: NA; j_call: TRBJ1-6; d_call: NA; cdr3_nt: TGTGCCAGCAGCCCCTCCGCAGGGCCCCATTCACCCCCCCACTTT; cdr3_aa: CASSPSAGPHSPPHF
v_call: TRBV4-3; clone_size: NA; j_call: TRBJ1-2; d_call: NA; cdr3_nt: TGCGCCAGCAGCCAAGGGAGAGGAGGTGGCTACACCTTC; cdr3_aa: CASSQGRGGGYTF
v_call: TRBV11-3; clone_size: once; j_call: TRBJ2-3; d_call: TRBD2; cdr3_nt: TGTGCCAGCAGCCCCGGGACTAGCGCGGTAGATACGCAGTATTTT; cdr3_aa: CASSPGTSAVDTQYF
v_call: TRBV10-3; clone_size: NA; j_call: TRBJ1-5; d_call: TRBD1; cdr3_nt: TGTGCCATCAGTGAGTCTACAGGGGGCGTTCAGCCCCAGCATTTT; cdr3_aa: CAISESTGGVQPQHF
v_call: TRBV4-1; clone_size: NA; j_call: TRBJ2-2; d_call: TRBD2; cdr3_nt: TGCGCCAGCAGCCAAGAGCTAGCGGGGGGCCCAAACACCGGGGAGCTGTTTTTT; cdr3_aa: CASSQELAGGPNTGELFF
v_call: TRBV7-3; clone_size: NA; j_call: TRBJ1-5; d_call: NA; cdr3_nt: TGTGCCAGCAGCTGGCGGTCCGCCTTTTATAGCAATCAGCCCCAGCATTTT; cdr3_aa: CASSWRSAFYSNQPQHF
v_call: TRBV27; clone_size: NA; j_call: TRBJ2-1; d_call: NA; cdr3_nt: TGTGCCAGCAGACGACCGAGGGCGGCCTACAATGAGCAGTTCTTC; cdr3_aa: CASRRPRAAYNEQFF
v_call: TRBV7-6; clone_size: NA; j_call: TRBJ2-7; d_call: TRBD2; cdr3_nt: TGTGCCAGCAGCCCCGGGACTAGCGGGGGGCCCCAGTACTTC; cdr3_aa: CASSPGTSGGPQYF
v_call: TRBV7-3; clone_size: few; j_call: TRBJ1-1; d_call: NA; cdr3_nt: TGTGCCAGCAGCTTATTTGGCTGGACTGAAGCTTTCTTT; cdr3_aa: CASSLFGWTEAFF
v_call: TRBV5-1; clone_size: NA; j_call: TRBJ1-1; d_call: NA; cdr3_nt: TGCGCCAGCAGCTTAACTCTAAACACTGAAGCTTTCTTT; cdr3_aa: CASSLTLNTEAFF
v_call: TRBV24-1; clone_size: NA; j_call: TRBJ1-2; d_call: TRBD1; cdr3_nt: TGTGCCACCTCGGACAGGGCAAACTATGGCTACACCTTC; cdr3_aa: CATSDRANYGYTF